This T cell receptor (beta chain) was captured by sequencing in a study of vaccination effects on CD4 cells after COVID-19. Clones were sequenced by immunoSEQ multiplex PCR, and TCRdb holds only the in-frame ones, with some missing. This sample carries about 73,000 clones, roughly 79% of them seen once, and the ten largest clones take over 2.5%. Pools of viral peptides were used by the ViraFEST assay to expand antigen-specific CD4+ T cells ahead of sequencing. Isolation of CD4+ T cells took place after around 10 days of culture. None of these healthy vaccinees had been infected with SARS-CoV-2 before vaccination. IL-2 medium was substituted for half the medium on days 3 and 7. The CDR3 totals 15 residues. Trimming took 2 bases from V and 0 from J, leaving 7 bases between them. Germline V lookup: CDR1 KGHSH, CDR2 LQKENI. This clone was found once. The antigen remains undetermined. Study findings and constraints: A shortage of convalescent patients and an absence of early post-infection timepoints characterized the study.

The chain has TRBV18 and TRBJ1-4; D not certain. The input for sequencing was CD4+ T cells from PBMCs cultured with HCoV-NL63 spike peptides, taken before COVID-19 vaccination. This sequence was found in a human donor who received a COVID-19 vaccine. CDR3 protein: CASSPFGTTNEKLFF. The CDR3 DNA reads as TGTGCCAGCTCACCATTCGGAACAACTAATGAAAAACTGTTTTTT.